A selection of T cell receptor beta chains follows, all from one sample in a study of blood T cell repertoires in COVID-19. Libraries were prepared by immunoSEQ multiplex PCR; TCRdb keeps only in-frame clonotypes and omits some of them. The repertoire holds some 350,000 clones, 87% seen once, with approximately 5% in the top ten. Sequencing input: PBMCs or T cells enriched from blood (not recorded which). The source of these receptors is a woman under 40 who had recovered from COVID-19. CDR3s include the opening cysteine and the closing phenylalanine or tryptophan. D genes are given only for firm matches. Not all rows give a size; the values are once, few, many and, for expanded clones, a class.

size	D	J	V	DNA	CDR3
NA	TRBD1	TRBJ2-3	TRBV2	TGTGCCAGCAGTGGCCGCGATCGGGACAGGGGAGATACGCAGTATTTT	CASSGRDRDRGDTQYF
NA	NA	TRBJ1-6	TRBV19	TGTGCCAGTAGTATGGAGACTGGGTCACCCCTCCACTTT	CASSMETGSPLHF
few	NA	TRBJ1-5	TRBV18	TGTGCCAGCTCAATAAACCGGGGGTTCGAGCAGCCCCAGCATTTT	CASSINRGFEQPQHF
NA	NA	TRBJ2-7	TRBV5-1	TGCGCCAGCAGCTTGAATGGGGCTTCACAGGGCGAGCAGTACTTC	CASSLNGASQGEQYF
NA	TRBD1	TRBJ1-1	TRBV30	TGTGCCTGGAGAAGAAGACAGGGCGGGGGGACTGAAGCTTTCTTT	CAWRRRQGGGTEAFF
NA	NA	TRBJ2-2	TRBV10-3	TGTGCCATCAGGGGGGGGCCCCCCGGGGAGCTGTTTTTT	CAIRGGPPGELFF
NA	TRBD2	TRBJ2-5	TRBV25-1	TGTGCCAGCAGTAGAGCGGGGGGGAACAAAGAGACCCAGTACTTC	CASSRAGGNKETQYF
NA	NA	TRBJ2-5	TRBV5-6	TGTGCCAGCAGCTTGGCATTAGAGGGGAGGCAGACCCAGTACTTC	CASSLALEGRQTQYF
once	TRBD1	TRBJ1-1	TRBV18	TGTGCCAGCTCACGACCAGGGGGGAACACTGAAGCTTTCTTT	CASSRPGGNTEAFF
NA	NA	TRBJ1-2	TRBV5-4	TGTGCCAGCAGCTTAGAGACTAACTATGGCTACACCTTC	CASSLETNYGYTF
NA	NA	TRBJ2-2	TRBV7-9	TGTGCCAGCAGCTCCAGGACAGTGGGCACCGGGGAGCTGTTTTTT	CASSSRTVGTGELFF
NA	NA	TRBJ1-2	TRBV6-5	TGTGCCAGCAGTTATAACAGGGACGGAAGCTATGGCTACACCTTC	CASSYNRDGSYGYTF
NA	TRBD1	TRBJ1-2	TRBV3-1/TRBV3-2	TGTGCCAGCAGCCCCCTTGGGACAGGGCTCGCGTATGTGTATGGCTACACCTTC	CASSPLGTGLAYVYGYTF
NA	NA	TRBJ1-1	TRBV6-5	TGTGCCAGCAGTTACGTTGGGGGGGAGATGACTGAAGCTTTCTTT	CASSYVGGEMTEAFF
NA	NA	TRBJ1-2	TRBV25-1	TGTGCCAGCAGTGAATGGGGGGACCCTTCGGACTACACCTTC	CASSEWGDPSDYTF
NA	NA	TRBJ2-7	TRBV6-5	TGTGCCAGCAGGGGGGACTCTACCTACGAGCAGTACTTC	CASRGDSTYEQYF
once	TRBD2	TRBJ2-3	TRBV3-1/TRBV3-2	TGTGCCAGCAGCCAACGAGGGACTAGCGGGGCGAGAGATACGCAGTATTTT	CASSQRGTSGARDTQYF
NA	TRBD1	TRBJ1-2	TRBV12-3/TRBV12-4	TGTGCCAGCACCCGGGACAGGAATTTAGGCTACACCTTC	CASTRDRNLGYTF
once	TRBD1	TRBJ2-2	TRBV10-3	TGTGCCATCAGTGATGGGACAGGGCGCCTTCCGCGGGAGCTGTTTTTT	CAISDGTGRLPRELFF
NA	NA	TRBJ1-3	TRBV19	TGTGCCAGTAGTATAATAACAGGGCGGTCGGGAAACACCATATATTTT	CASSIITGRSGNTIYF
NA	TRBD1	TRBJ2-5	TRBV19	TGTGCCAGTAGTATAGGCGCCGGGACAGCCTTAGCCCAAGAGACCCAGTACTTC	CASSIGAGTALAQETQYF
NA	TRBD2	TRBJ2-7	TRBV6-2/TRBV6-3	TGTGCCAGCAGTTACTCGCGGACTAGCGGTGCCTACGAGCAGTACTTC	CASSYSRTSGAYEQYF
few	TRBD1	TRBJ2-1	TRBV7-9	TGTGCCAGCACCTTAAACCCCCCAGGGGGCGTATACAATGAGCAGTTCTTC	CASTLNPPGGVYNEQFF
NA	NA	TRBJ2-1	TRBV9	TGTGCCAGCAGCGTAGTTGGGGAGTCCTACAATGAGCAGTTCTTC	CASSVVGESYNEQFF
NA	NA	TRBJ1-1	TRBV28	TGTGCCAGCAGACCGGTGAACACTGAAGCTTTCTTT	CASRPVNTEAFF
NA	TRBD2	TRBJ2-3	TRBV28	TGTGCCAGCAGGAAACTCCGACTAGCGGGGGGCACAGATACGCAGTATTTT	CASRKLRLAGGTDTQYF
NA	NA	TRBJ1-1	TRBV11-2	TGTGCCAGCAGCGGGGGCTACACTGAAGCTTTCTTT	CASSGGYTEAFF
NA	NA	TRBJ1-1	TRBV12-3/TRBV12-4	TGTGCCAGTTTCAGGCACCTGAACACTGAAGCTTTCTTT	CASFRHLNTEAFF
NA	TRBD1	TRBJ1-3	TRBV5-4	TGTGCCAGCAGCTGGGACAGTAGGGGAAACACCATATATTTT	CASSWDSRGNTIYF
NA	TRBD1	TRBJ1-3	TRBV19	TGTGCCAGTAGTCCCCGGACAGGGGCGTTTGGAAACACCATATATTTT	CASSPRTGAFGNTIYF
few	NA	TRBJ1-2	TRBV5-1	TGCGCCAGCAGCTTTATAGTCTTCCGAGCGAATGGCTACACCTTC	CASSFIVFRANGYTF
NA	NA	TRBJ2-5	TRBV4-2	TGTGCCAGCAGCCAAGATGGGACGGGGGAAGAGACCCAGTACTTC	CASSQDGTGEETQYF
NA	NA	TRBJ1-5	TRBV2	TGTGCCAGCAGGGGGGGAACCCTCCAGCCCCAGCATTTT	CASRGGTLQPQHF
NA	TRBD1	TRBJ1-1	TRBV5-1	TGCGCCAGCAGTAGAGGGACAGGGCGAACTGAAGCTTTCTTT	CASSRGTGRTEAFF
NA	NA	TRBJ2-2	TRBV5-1	TGCGCCAGCAGCCCAGGACAGCGCCGCACCGGGGAGCTGTTTTTT	CASSPGQRRTGELFF
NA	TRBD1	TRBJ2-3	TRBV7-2	TGTGCCAGCTCTTGGACAGGGGTTACAGATACGCAGTATTTT	CASSWTGVTDTQYF
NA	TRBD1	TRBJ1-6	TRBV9	TGTGCCAGCAGCGTAGATCCGAGACAGGGAATCGATAATTCACCCCTCCACTTT	CASSVDPRQGIDNSPLHF
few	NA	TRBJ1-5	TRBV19	TGTGCCAGTAGTGACAGGCAGGGCAATCAGCCCCAGCATTTT	CASSDRQGNQPQHF
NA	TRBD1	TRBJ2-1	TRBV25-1	TGTGCCAGCAGTGAATATCGACAGGGGGGCATCTACAATGAGCAGTTCTTC	CASSEYRQGGIYNEQFF
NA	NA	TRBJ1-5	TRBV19	TGTGCCAGTAGTGGCCGGGGTCATAGCAATCAGCCCCAGCATTTT	CASSGRGHSNQPQHF
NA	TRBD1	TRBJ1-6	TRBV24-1	TGTGCCACCAGTGATCCTGGACAGGGGGCTTCACCCCTCCACTTT	CATSDPGQGASPLHF
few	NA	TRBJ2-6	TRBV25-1	TGTGCCAGCAGTGAATCCCGTTGGCGAGGCCCTGGGGCCAACGTCCTGACTTTC	CASSESRWRGPGANVLTF
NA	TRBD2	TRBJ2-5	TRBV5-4	TGTGCCAGCAGCCCCAAAATTGGACTAGCGGGGGCCCCGGGGACCCAGTACTTC	CASSPKIGLAGAPGTQYF
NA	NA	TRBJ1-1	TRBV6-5	TGTGCCAGCATGCGCGGACCGGGGAGCACTGAAGCTTTCTTT	CASMRGPGSTEAFF
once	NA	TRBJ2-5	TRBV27	TGTGCCAGCAGGGATACAGGGGGGGGAGAGACCCAGTACTTC	CASRDTGGGETQYF
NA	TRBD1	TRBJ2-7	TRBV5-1	TGCGCCAGCAGCTTGTTCCAGCAGGGGGACTCCTACGAGCAGTACTTC	CASSLFQQGDSYEQYF